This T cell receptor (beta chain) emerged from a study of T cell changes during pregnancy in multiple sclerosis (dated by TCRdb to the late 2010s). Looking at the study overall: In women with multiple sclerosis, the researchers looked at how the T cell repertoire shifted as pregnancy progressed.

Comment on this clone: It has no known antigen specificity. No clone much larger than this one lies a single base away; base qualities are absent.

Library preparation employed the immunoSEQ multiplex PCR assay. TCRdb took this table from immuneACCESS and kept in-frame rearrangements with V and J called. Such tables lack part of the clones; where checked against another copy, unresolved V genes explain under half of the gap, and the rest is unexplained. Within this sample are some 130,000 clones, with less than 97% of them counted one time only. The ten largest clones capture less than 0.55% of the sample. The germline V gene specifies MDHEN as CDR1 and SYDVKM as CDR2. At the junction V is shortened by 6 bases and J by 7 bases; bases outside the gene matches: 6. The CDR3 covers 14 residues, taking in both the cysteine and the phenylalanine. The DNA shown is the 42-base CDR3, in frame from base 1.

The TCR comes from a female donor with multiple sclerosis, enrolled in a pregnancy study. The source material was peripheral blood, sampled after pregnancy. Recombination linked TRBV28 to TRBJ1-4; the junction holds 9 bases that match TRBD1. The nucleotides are TGTGCCAGCAGAATACAGGGGGCTGGTGAAAAACTGTTTTTT. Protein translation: CASRIQGAGEKLFF.